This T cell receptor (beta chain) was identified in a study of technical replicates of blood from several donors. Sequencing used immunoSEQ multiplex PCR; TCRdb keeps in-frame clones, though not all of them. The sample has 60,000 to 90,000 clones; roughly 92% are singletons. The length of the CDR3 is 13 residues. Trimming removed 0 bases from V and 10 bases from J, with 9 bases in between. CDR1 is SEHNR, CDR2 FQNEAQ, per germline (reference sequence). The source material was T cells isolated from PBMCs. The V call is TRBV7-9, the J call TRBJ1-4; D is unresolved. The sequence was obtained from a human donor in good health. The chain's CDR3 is CASSLAPSGKLFF. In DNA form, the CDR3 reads TGTGCCAGCAGCTTAGCGCCAAGCGGAAAACTGTTTTTT.